The 14 T cell receptor beta chains below all came from one sample that was sequenced in a study of blood T cell repertoires in COVID-19. Sequenced by immunoSEQ multiplex PCR; TCRdb stores in-frame clones only, minus some. The repertoire has approximately 300,000 clones, approximately 90% of them found once; the top ten carry 5.5% to 8%. Specimen: peripheral blood. The receptor source for this set is a woman aged 45-65 years with COVID-19, enrolled during active disease.

The V call is TRBV12-5, the J call TRBJ2-7, with D possibly being TRBD2 (6 bases). This CDR3 region has 16 residues. Germline V gene sequence: CDR1 LGHNT, CDR2 FRNRAP. Trimming stripped 2 bases from V and 5 bases from J, with 19 bases between. CDR3 sequence: CASGLPHSGVRHEQYF. DNA for the CDR3: TGTGCTAGTGGTTTGCCACACTCGGGAGTGCGGCACGAGCAGTACTTC. The full variable domain, its missing parts supplied by reference TRBV12-5 and TRBJ2-7, is DARVTQTPRHKVTEMGQEVTMRCQPILGHNTVFWYRQTMMQGLELLAYFRNRAPLDDSGMPKDRFSAEMPDATLATLKIQPSEPRDSAVYFCASGLPHSGVRHEQYFGPGTRLTVT.

J is TRBJ1-1 and V is TRBV11-3; no definite D call. Trimming stripped 5 bases from V and 6 bases from J, with 10 bases between. This CDR3 contains 12 residues. From germline, CDR1 is SGHNT and CDR2 YENEEA. CDR3 coding DNA: TGTGCCAGCAGCCCACAGCCACCTGAAGCTTTCTTT. Translated: CASSPQPPEAFF.

As DNA, the CDR3 is TGTGCCAGCAGCCGTACCTGGGGCGCGGAGACCCAGTACTTC. Translation: CASSRTWGAETQYF. The chain carries TRBV3-1 (or the pseudogene TRBV3-2) and TRBJ2-5; D is perhaps TRBD1 (5 bases). The germline V gene has CDR1 LGHDT and CDR2 YNNKEL (reference sequence). V gave up 4 bases and J gave up 5 bases, with 14 bases separating them. CDR3 length: 14 amino acids.

In its sample, this clone was seen a few times. V gene TRBV5-6 combines with J gene TRBJ2-1; D gene unclear. The CDR3 has 14 residues. CDR1 is SGHDT and CDR2 is YYEEEE in the germline V gene. V lost 1 base and J lost 3, with 8 bases in between. CDR3 protein: CASSLTEYYNEQFF. CDR3 sequence (DNA): TGTGCCAGCAGCTTGACAGAATACTACAATGAGCAGTTCTTC. Looking up the rest from reference TRBV5-6 and TRBJ2-1 gives the full variable domain: DAGVTQSPTHLIKTRGQQVTLRCSPKSGHDTVSWYQQALGQGPQFIFQYYEEEERQRGNFPDRFSGHQFPNYSSELNVNALLLGDSALYLCASSLTEYYNEQFFGPGTRLTVL.

The chain employs TRBV5-8 and TRBJ2-1; 9 bases are shared with TRBD2. Per germline, CDR1 SGHTS and CDR2 YDEGEE. CDR3 length: 15 amino acids. V was pared by 7 bases and J by 12 bases, with 17 bases of the junction left unmatched. CDR3: CASSPGGTSWSSQFF. The CDR3 DNA is TGTGCCAGCTCTCCGGGGGGGACTAGCTGGAGTTCGCAGTTCTTC.

The genes are TRBV7-9 and TRBJ1-5; the D gene is possibly TRBD1 (6 bases). The CDR3 has 13 residues. Germline lookup yields CDR1 SEHNR and CDR2 FQNEAQ (reference sequence). Trimming left V 7 bases short and J 2 bases short, with 9 bases between. The CDR3 sequence: CASTRTGNQPQHF. Written as DNA, the CDR3 is TGTGCCAGCACCCGGACAGGCAATCAGCCCCAGCATTTT.

This chain connects TRBV4-2 to TRBJ2-7; TRBD1 is a possible D gene (7 bases). Trimming cost V 0 bases and J 0 bases, with 12 bases left between them. CDR3 length: 16 amino acids. Germline CDR1 is LGHNA and CDR2 is YNFKEQ. The CDR3 DNA reads TGTGCCAGCAGCCAAGATCAGGGGGGAACCTCCTACGAGCAGTACTTC. Its translation is CASSQDQGGTSYEQYF.

The chain is built from TRBV27 and TRBJ1-1; D unclear. There are 13 residues in the CDR3. Trimming removed 8 bases at V and 2 bases at J, with 12 bases between. From germline, CDR1 is MNHEY and CDR2 SMNVEV (reference sequence). The CDR3 is CASAPGHNTEAFF. The CDR3 DNA is TGTGCCAGCGCGCCGGGTCATAACACTGAAGCTTTCTTT.

The chain joins TRBV18 to TRBJ2-3, with TRBD2 matching 11 bases. The germline CDR1 and CDR2 sequences are KGHSH and LQKENI. The V and J ends lost 4 bases and 6 bases, in that order; junction bases with no gene match: 6. The CDR3 spans 15 residues. The CDR3 spells CASSLGTSGPDTQYF. CDR3 in DNA: TGTGCCAGCTCACTAGGGACTAGCGGACCCGATACGCAGTATTTT.

This chain links TRBV10-1 with TRBJ1-1, with 7 bases aligning to TRBD1. Germline V gives CDR1 WNHNN, CDR2 SYGVQD (reference sequence). V gave up 5 bases and J gave up 7 bases; unmatched junction bases: 10. The CDR3 is 14 amino acids. The CDR3 nucleotides are TGCGCCAGCAGTCCCGGTGGGCAGGGGGGTGAAGCTTTCTTT. Amino acids: CASSPGGQGGEAFF.

This chain joins TRBV28 and TRBJ1-2, with 7 bases matching TRBD1. The CDR3 totals 15 residues. V gave up 3 bases and J gave up 8 bases; unmatched junction bases: 12. Germline CDR1 is MDHEN and CDR2 is SYDVKM. DNA of the CDR3: TGTGCCAGCAGTTTCCGCCGACAGGGTAGAGGGGGCTACACCTTC. This codes for CASSFRRQGRGGYTF.

The chain carries TRBV10-1 and TRBJ2-1, with D hard to call. Germline V gene sequence: CDR1 WNHNN, CDR2 SYGVQD (reference sequence). The CDR3 is made up of 14 amino acids. Trimming cost V 2 bases and J 8 bases, with 13 bases left between them. The CDR3 protein is CASSEPHGFYEQFF. The CDR3 bases are TGCGCCAGCAGTGAGCCCCACGGGTTTTATGAGCAGTTCTTC.

The gene calls are TRBV19 and TRBJ1-3; D gene uncertain. Deletions cut 1 base from V and 0 bases from J, with 4 bases between. The CDR3 spans 14 residues. The V gene's germline CDR1 is LNHDA and CDR2 SQIVND (reference sequence). The CDR3: CASSIGSSGNTIYF. CDR3 coding DNA: TGTGCCAGTAGTATAGGCAGCTCTGGAAACACCATATATTTT. Full variable domain (missing parts from reference TRBV19 and TRBJ1-3): DGGITQSPKYLFRKEGQNVTLSCEQNLNHDAMYWYRQDPGQGLRLIYYSQIVNDFQKGDIAEGYSVSREKKESFPLTVTSAQKNPTAFYLCASSIGSSGNTIYFGEGSWLTVV.

The chain links TRBV24-1 to TRBJ2-5; 14 nucleotides match TRBD2. Trimming at V came to 3 bases and at J to 5 bases, leaving 4 bases not matched to a gene. Germline V CDR1 and CDR2: KGHDR, SFDVKD. The CDR3 totals 16 residues. The CDR3 nucleotides are TGTGCCACCAGTGATCCTAGACTAGCGGGAGGGGAGACCCAGTACTTC. Translating gives CATSDPRLAGGETQYF.